This T cell receptor (beta chain) came from a study of T-cell reconstitution after alpha-beta-depleted transplantation in children. The sample holds a few counts of this clonotype. Its specificity is not known. Study-level points and caveats: Surviving thymic progenitors and recipient T cells were the source of high TCRbeta diversity at day 60 in some patients. Reportedly, only several hundred clones from non-depleted graft cells drove alpha-beta T-cell counts at about two months. T cells produced anew were the main source of T-cell counts and diversity one year after transplant.

Unique molecular identifiers were incorporated when the TCRbeta library was constructed. TCRdb re-derived calls from the PCR reads in MiXCR, one entry per CDR3 protein. The sample carries fewer than 550,000 distinct CDR3 sequences, about 11% recorded once. The germline V and J ends were trimmed by 3 bases and 8 bases, with 19 bases remaining between them. Germline-derived CDR1 and CDR2 are GTSNPN and SVGIG (reference sequence). This CDR3 is built from 14 residues. The receptor's source is a child aged 2 to 15 with inherited bone marrow failure, due to receive a stem cell transplant. The material sequenced was PBMCs, taken before TCRalphabeta/CD19-depleted stem cell transplant. This chain connects TRBV30 to TRBJ1-2; D gene ambiguous. The CDR3 bases are TGTGCCTGGAGGAGGGTTACCGTCGCTAGCGGCTACACCTTC. Its translation: CAWRRVTVASGYTF. The whole variable domain, remainder taken from reference TRBV30 and TRBJ1-2, is SQTIHQWPATLVQPVGSPLSLECTVEGTSNPNLYWYRQAAGRGLQLLFYSVGIGQISSEVPQNLSASRPQDRQFILSSKKLLLSDSGFYLCAWRRVTVASGYTFGSGTRLTVV.